This entry lists 21 T cell receptor beta chains sequenced from one sample in a study of a mutant IDH1 vaccine in newly diagnosed glioma. The antigens for these receptors are not known. Time point described: week 11, during vaccination. Alongside topical imiquimod, each dose of vaccine comprised 300 ug of mutant IDH1 20-mer peptide. Assay: immunoSEQ multiplex PCR; the TCRdb copy retains only in-frame clones and omits some. In the table there are 25,000 to 40,000 clones, 75% to 85% of which are singletons. This sample comprised PBMCs, obtained from a glioma patient whose treatment included an IDH1 peptide vaccine. These receptors were obtained from a man between 25 and 39 years old with glioma.

The V and J genes are TRBV7-3 and TRBJ2-2, with a weak D call TRBD1 (6 bases). CDR1 and CDR2 (germline): SGHTA, FQGTGA. The CDR3 consists of 17 residues. V dropped 4 bases and J dropped 6 bases, with 21 bases sitting between them. This chain's CDR3 is CASSSWGHPTGPGELFF. The CDR3 nucleotides read TGTGCCAGCAGCTCCTGGGGACACCCCACCGGACCCGGGGAGCTGTTTTTT.

The rearrangement joins TRBV4-2 to TRBJ1-2; tentative D call: TRBD1 (6 bases). This CDR3 has 14 residues. The V end was cut by 3 bases, the J end by 7 bases, with 15 bases between. Per germline, CDR1 LGHNA and CDR2 YNFKEQ. The CDR3 nucleotides are TGTGCCAGCAGCCAGCCGGGACACCTTTCTGGCTACACCTTC. The encoded protein is CASSQPGHLSGYTF.

The rearrangement joins TRBV7-9 to TRBJ2-5, with D possibly matching TRBD1 (6 bases). The germline V and J ends were trimmed by 1 base and 2 bases, with 11 bases remaining between them. In germline, CDR1 is SEHNR, CDR2 FQNEAQ (reference sequence). This CDR3 has 15 residues. CDR3 coding DNA: TGTGCCAGCAGCTTAGTCCCGGACAGACAAGAGACCCAGTACTTC. Protein: CASSLVPDRQETQYF.

The chain employs TRBV6-5 and TRBJ1-2, with D maybe TRBD1 (6 bases). The CDR3 covers 15 residues. With 2 bases removed from V and 4 bases from J, the gap between germline ends came to 14 bases. The V gene's germline CDR1 is MNHEY and CDR2 SVGAGI. CDR3 sequence (DNA): TGTGCCAGCAGTTACCCCCTAGGGGGAATCTATGGCTACACCTTC. Translating gives CASSYPLGGIYGYTF.

The rearrangement joins TRBV7-3 to TRBJ2-2, with D perhaps matching TRBD1 (6 bases). The V end was cut by 2 bases, the J end by 5 bases, with 12 bases between. In germline, CDR1 is SGHTA, CDR2 FQGTGA. This CDR3 is built from 15 residues. CDR3 protein: CASSLEPDRTGELFF. CDR3 nucleotide sequence: TGTGCCAGCAGCTTAGAACCCGACAGGACCGGGGAGCTGTTTTTT. Complete variable domain (other parts from reference TRBV7-3 and TRBJ2-2): GAGVSQTPSNKVTEKGKYVELRCDPISGHTALYWYRQSLGQGPEFLIYFQGTGAADDSGLPNDRFFAVRPEGSVSTLKIQRTERGDSAVYLCASSLEPDRTGELFFGEGSRLTVL.

This clone has just a few counts. The V call is TRBV30, the J call TRBJ2-7; D not resolved. CDR1 is GTSNPN and CDR2 is SVGIG in the germline V gene (reference sequence). The CDR3 covers 17 residues. Trimming took 1 base from V and 2 from J, leaving 21 bases between them. The CDR3: CAWSAPPRLSLTYEQYF. CDR3 sequence (DNA): TGTGCCTGGAGTGCCCCACCCAGGCTTAGCTTGACCTACGAGCAGTACTTC.

This sequence joins TRBV27 and TRBJ2-6; D is ambiguous. Germline CDR1 MNHEY, CDR2 SMNVEV (reference sequence). The CDR3 covers 12 residues. Trimming removed 8 bases from V and 0 bases from J, with 2 bases in between. Written as DNA, the CDR3 is TGTGCCAGCCGCTCTGGGGCCAACGTCCTGACTTTC. The encoded protein is CASRSGANVLTF.

The rearrangement joins TRBV11-3 to TRBJ2-3; 13 bases match TRBD2. The germline V gene has CDR1 SGHNT and CDR2 YENEEA. The trim removed 5 bases at V and 9 bases at J, leaving 11 bases unmatched. The CDR3 consists of 16 residues. The CDR3 reads CASSPRTSGGYLTQYF. CDR3 nucleotides: TGTGCCAGCAGCCCGCGGACTAGCGGGGGTTATCTCACGCAGTATTTT.

CDR3 nucleotides: TGTGCCAGCAGTGAGCCTCAGGACATGAAGACCCAGTACTTC. This gives the protein CASSEPQDMKTQYF. The chain employs TRBV2 and TRBJ2-5, with D maybe TRBD1 (5 bases). This CDR3 region has 14 residues. Germline V gene data show CDR1 as SNHLY and CDR2 as FYNNEI. The ends were cut back, 3 bases at V and 6 bases at J, with 14 bases in the middle.

This clone occurred once. The chain recombines TRBV2 with TRBJ1-2; 10 bases map to TRBD1. Losses at the gene ends were 5 bases for V and 12 bases for J; bases not matched to a gene: 3. The CDR3 runs 11 residues. Germline CDR1 SNHLY, CDR2 FYNNEI. In DNA form, the CDR3 reads TGTGCCAGCAGTTCCGGGACAGGGGACACCTTC. Encoded protein: CASSSGTGDTF.

The V gene is TRBV5-6, the J gene TRBJ2-5; D perhaps matches TRBD2 (5 bases). The V and J ends lost 5 bases and 5 bases respectively, with 10 bases between them. Germline lookup yields CDR1 SGHDT and CDR2 YYEEEE. The CDR3 loop spans 12 amino acids. DNA for the CDR3: TGTGCCAGCAGTCGGACTCCGGAGACCCAGTACTTC. Translated: CASSRTPETQYF.

This sequence joins TRBV9 and TRBJ2-1; D call uncertain. CDR1 is SGDLS, CDR2 YYNGEE, per germline. With 1 base removed from V and 6 bases from J, the gap between germline ends came to 14 bases. The CDR3 contains 15 residues. CDR3 loop: CASSVSGETFNEQFF. In DNA, the CDR3 is TGTGCCAGCAGCGTATCTGGAGAGACGTTCAATGAGCAGTTCTTC.

This chain joins TRBV15 and TRBJ1-2; D is uncertain. V was shortened by 5 bases and J by 8 bases, with 18 bases between the two germline ends. The CDR3 is made up of 14 amino acids. Germline V CDR1 and CDR2: LNHNV, YYDKDF (reference sequence). This CDR3 reads CATSHGREPIGYTF. For the CDR3, the DNA is TGTGCCACCAGCCACGGCAGAGAGCCTATAGGCTACACCTTC.

V is TRBV7-2 and J is TRBJ1-3; no reliable D call. This CDR3 is 15 amino acids long. Deletions cut 5 bases from V and 0 bases from J, with 11 bases between. Germline-derived CDR1 and CDR2 are SGHTA and FQGNSA. This CDR3 is CASSTYQSSGNTIYF. The CDR3 DNA is TGTGCCAGCAGCACCTACCAGAGCTCTGGAAACACCATATATTTT.

The chain has TRBV28 and TRBJ1-5; D perhaps matches TRBD1 (5 bases). V was cut by 11 bases and J by 6 bases, with 14 bases left in between. The CDR3 has 12 amino acids. The V gene's germline CDR1 is MDHEN and CDR2 SYDVKM. The CDR3 DNA sequence: TGTGCCGTCCAGGGATACGGTCAGCCCCAGCATTTT. This gives the protein CAVQGYGQPQHF.

J is TRBJ2-3 and V is TRBV6-5; unclear D gene. The CDR3 contains 13 residues. Germline-derived CDR1 and CDR2 are MNHEY and SVGAGI. V was cut by 0 bases and J by 9 bases, with 10 bases left in between. The CDR3 bases are TGTGCCAGCAGTTACTCGAGAGTTTGGACGCAGTATTTT. As protein: CASSYSRVWTQYF.

By sample share, this clone is medium-sized (0.01 to 0.1%). The chain links TRBV4-3 to TRBJ1-1; TRBD1 aligns across 7 bases. The germline gives CDR1 LGHNA, CDR2 YSLEER. The CDR3 is made up of 20 amino acids. Germline trimming cut 0 bases from V and 0 bases from J; bases unmatched to any gene: 16. The chain's CDR3 is CASSQDFPLTGSGMNTEAFF. For the CDR3, the DNA is TGCGCCAGCAGCCAAGATTTCCCCCTGACAGGGAGCGGGATGAACACTGAAGCTTTCTTT.

There are a few counts of this clone. The chain combines TRBV11-1 with TRBJ2-2; D remains ambiguous. The ends were cut back, 5 bases at V and 5 bases at J, with 9 bases in the middle. CDR3 size: 13 residues. Germline CDR1 and CDR2: SGHAT and FQDESV (reference sequence). CDR3 sequence reads: CASSINPTGELFF. CDR3 DNA sequence: TGTGCCAGCAGCATTAACCCGACCGGGGAGCTGTTTTTT.

This clone was seen a handful of times. The rearrangement uses TRBV30 and TRBJ2-7; the match to TRBD2 covers 8 bases. Trimming took 0 bases from V and 5 from J; bases not matched to a gene: 12. The CDR3 has 16 amino acids. The germline CDR1 and CDR2 sequences are GTSNPN and SVGIG (reference sequence). This CDR3 reads CAWSVRVGRAFNEQYF. The CDR3 DNA is TGTGCCTGGAGTGTACGGGTCGGGAGGGCCTTCAACGAGCAGTACTTC.

A single count supports this clone. V usage is TRBV5-6 and J usage is TRBJ2-3, with D possibly being TRBD1 (5 bases). CDR1 is SGHDT and CDR2 is YYEEEE in the germline V gene. This CDR3 is built from 14 residues. V lost 4 bases to trimming and J lost 1 base, with 10 bases between them. CDR3 nucleotide sequence: TGTGCCAGCAGCGGAAAGACAGGCACAGATACGCAGTATTTT. Translation: CASSGKTGTDTQYF.

The rearrangement links TRBV6-1 to TRBJ2-2, with D perhaps TRBD1 (6 bases). V shed 1 base and J shed 7 bases, with 16 bases lying between them. CDR1 MNHNS and CDR2 SASEGT come from the germline V gene. This CDR3 has 16 amino acids. DNA of the CDR3: TGTGCCAGCAGTGAAGTCAGGGGCATGGCAGGCGGGGAGCTGTTTTTT. This encodes CASSEVRGMAGGELFF.